The 29 T cell receptor beta chains below come from one sample, sequenced in a study of tumour-infiltrating T cells in Burkitt lymphoma. TCRdb's copy holds only in-frame clones and misses some; the assay was immunoSEQ multiplex PCR. Of about 15,000 clones listed, roughly 74% are singletons. Specimen: tumor tissue. The receptors shown here come from a human donor with diffuse large B-cell lymphoma.

The chain joins TRBV29-1 to TRBJ2-7, with 9 bases fitting TRBD1. Looked up from germline, CDR1 is SQVTM and CDR2 is ANQGSEA. The ends lost 7 bases at V and 5 bases at J; junction bases unmatched: 9. This CDR3 is 13 amino acids long. The CDR3 region is CSARGGTGHEQYV. CDR3 DNA: TGCAGCGCCCGGGGTGGGACAGGGCACGAGCAGTACGTC.

V is TRBV19 and J is TRBJ2-4; TRBD1 aligns across 7 bases. The CDR3 is 19 amino acids. The junction had 12 bases not matched to a gene; V was cut back by 1 base and J by 0 bases. CDR1 is LNHDA, CDR2 SQIVND, per germline (reference sequence). The CDR3 loop reads CASSIGGIRGQLAKNIQYF. DNA of the CDR3: TGTGCCAGTAGTATAGGAGGGATTAGGGGACAGCTAGCCAAAAACATTCAGTACTTC.

The chain is built from TRBV7-9 and TRBJ2-1, with 11 nucleotides matching TRBD2. Germline CDR1 and CDR2: SEHNR and FQNEAQ (reference sequence). The length of the CDR3 is 16 residues. V lost 4 bases, J lost 0 bases, and 2 bases stayed unmatched. CDR3 protein: CASSSTSGSSYNEQFF. The CDR3 DNA reads as TGTGCCAGCAGCTCCACTAGCGGGAGCTCCTACAATGAGCAGTTCTTC.

This chain joins TRBV5-1 and TRBJ2-7; the match to TRBD2 covers 8 bases. The J segment lost 0 bases and the V segment lost 4 bases, leaving 9 bases of the junction unmatched. CDR3 length: 16 residues. Germline values: CDR1 SGHRS, CDR2 YFSETQ. CDR3 in DNA: TGCGCCAGCAGCGCCACTTTAGCGGGGACCTCCTACGAGCAGTACTTC. Its translation: CASSATLAGTSYEQYF.

This chain joins TRBV29-1 and TRBJ2-7, with D maybe TRBD1 (6 bases). CDR1 is SQVTM, CDR2 ANQGSEA, per germline. V lost 3 bases and J lost 6, with 9 bases in between. This CDR3 spans 11 amino acids. The CDR3 sequence is CSVDTGLEQYV. The DNA for the CDR3 is TGCAGCGTTGATACAGGGCTCGAGCAGTACGTC.

The gene calls are TRBV27 and TRBJ1-4, with 8 bases aligning to TRBD1. From germline, CDR1 is MNHEY and CDR2 SMNVEV (reference sequence). The junction had 0 bases not matched to a gene; V was cut back by 3 bases and J by 6 bases. CDR3 length equals 13 residues. The CDR3 loop is CASSLTGDEKLFF. The CDR3 DNA reads as TGTGCCAGCAGTTTGACAGGGGATGAAAAACTGTTTTTT. Looking up the rest from reference TRBV27 and TRBJ1-4 gives the full variable domain: EAQVTQNPRYLITVTGKKLTVTCSQNMNHEYMSWYRQDPGLGLRQIYYSMNVEVTDKGDVPEGYKVSRKEKRNFPLILESPSPNQTSLYFCASSLTGDEKLFFGSGTQLSVL.

The J gene is TRBJ1-1, the V gene TRBV4-1; D is unclear. Trimming removed 3 bases from V and 5 bases from J, with 10 bases in between. Germline lookup yields CDR1 MGHRA and CDR2 YSYEKL. The CDR3 runs to 13 residues. CDR3 in DNA: TGCGCCAGCAGCCATCTAGGAGAGACTGAAGCTTTCTTT. Amino acids: CASSHLGETEAFF.

This clone was observed a handful of times. The chain combines TRBV5-4 with TRBJ2-3; the D gene is possibly TRBD2 (6 bases). The CDR3 totals 15 residues. Germline V CDR1 and CDR2: SGHNT, YYREEE (reference sequence). Trimming shortened V by 3 bases and J by 0 bases, and 11 bases separated the two germline ends. The chain's CDR3 is CASSSIADSTDTQYF. In DNA, the CDR3 is TGTGCCAGCAGCTCTATAGCGGATAGCACAGATACGCAGTATTTT.

The genes are TRBV7-7 and TRBJ2-2, with 14 bases that match TRBD2. The germline gives CDR1 SSHAT, CDR2 FNYEAQ (reference sequence). The CDR3 contains 20 residues. Germline trimming cut 6 bases from V and 3 bases from J; bases unmatched to any gene: 15. CDR3 DNA: TGTGCCAGCAGACCCGCCCTCGGGACTAGCGGGAGTCGGGACACCGGGGAGCTGTTTTTT. This sequence encodes CASRPALGTSGSRDTGELFF.

V gene TRBV5-4 combines with J gene TRBJ1-3; TRBD1 might be the D (5 bases). CDR1 SGHNT and CDR2 YYREEE come from the germline V gene (reference sequence). Between the trimmed V and J ends, which lost 0 bases and 0 bases, there was a span of 10 bases. The CDR3 runs 16 residues. The CDR3 DNA reads as TGTGCCAGCAGCTTGGTAGGGACCTACTCTGGAAACACCATATATTTT. This gives the protein CASSLVGTYSGNTIYF.

This chain connects TRBV7-9 to TRBJ2-7; TRBD2 matches at 11 bases. Looked up from germline, CDR1 is SEHNR and CDR2 is FQNEAQ (reference sequence). The trim removed 1 base at V and 3 bases at J, leaving 8 bases unmatched. CDR3 length equals 17 residues. CDR3 sequence reads: CASSLDRSSGRNYEQYF. The CDR3 DNA reads as TGTGCCAGCAGCTTAGATAGGTCTAGCGGGAGGAACTACGAGCAGTACTTC.

CDR3 in DNA: TGTGCCAGCAGGGGAGGACAGACATACAATGAGCAGTTCTTC. This gives the protein CASRGGQTYNEQFF. The genes are TRBV7-9 and TRBJ2-1; either TRBD1 or TRBD2 may fit D (6 bases each). V was shortened by 6 bases and J by 4 bases, with 13 bases between the two germline ends. Germline V gives CDR1 SEHNR, CDR2 FQNEAQ (reference sequence). This CDR3 region has 14 residues.

V usage is TRBV2 and J usage is TRBJ2-7, with TRBD2 matching over 8 bases. The CDR3 runs to 14 residues. Per germline, CDR1 SNHLY and CDR2 FYNNEI. J lost 5 bases, V lost 4 bases, and 7 bases had no gene match. CDR3 region: CASSVGRARNEQYF. CDR3 in DNA: TGTGCCAGCAGTGTCGGGAGGGCCAGGAACGAGCAGTACTTC.

Only a few counts were recorded for this clone. The CDR3 loop is CASSLAGGLIETQYF. The CDR3 DNA is TGTGCCAGCAGCTTAGCGGGAGGGCTGATAGAGACCCAGTACTTC. J is TRBJ2-5 and V is TRBV7-8; 7 nucleotides line up with TRBD2. Germline V lookup: CDR1 SGHVS, CDR2 FQNEAQ. The CDR3 consists of 15 residues. The trim removed 0 bases at V and 4 bases at J, leaving 5 bases unmatched.

A few counts support this clone. This sequence joins TRBV5-1 and TRBJ1-2, with D hard to call. CDR1 and CDR2 from the germline V gene are SGHRS and YFSETQ. V dropped 5 bases and J dropped 2 bases, with 13 bases sitting between them. The CDR3 contains 14 residues. This CDR3 reads CASRGEVRNYGYTF. CDR3 DNA sequence: TGCGCCAGCAGAGGAGAAGTGAGGAACTATGGCTACACCTTC.

The chain recombines TRBV11-3 with TRBJ2-2; D unclear. The CDR3 contains 12 residues. Germline assignment: CDR1 SGHNT and CDR2 YENEEA. V was clipped by 4 bases and J by 5 bases, with 5 bases between them. The CDR3 DNA is TGTGCCAGCAGCTCCTATACCGGGGAGCTGTTTTTT. This sequence encodes CASSSYTGELFF.

The chain combines TRBV27 with TRBJ2-2, with D unresolved. CDR3 length: 12 amino acids. Deletions cut 6 bases from V and 1 base from J, with 3 bases between. Germline-derived CDR1 and CDR2 are MNHEY and SMNVEV (reference sequence). The CDR3 region is CASSQNTGELFF. CDR3 nucleotides: TGTGCCAGCAGCCAGAACACCGGGGAGCTGTTTTTT.

This chain links TRBV2 with TRBJ2-7, with a weak D call TRBD1 (5 bases). The CDR3 has 11 amino acids. Germline V lookup: CDR1 SNHLY, CDR2 FYNNEI. Trimming shortened V by 4 bases and J by 7 bases, and 8 bases separated the two germline ends. The CDR3: CASSGPGEQYV. CDR3 nucleotide sequence: TGTGCCAGCAGTGGACCAGGGGAGCAGTACGTC.

V and J are TRBV13 and TRBJ2-5, with D possibly matching TRBD2 (5 bases). From germline, CDR1 is PRHDT and CDR2 FYEKMQ (reference sequence). The CDR3 loop spans 14 amino acids. Trimming took off 4 bases at V and 4 bases at J, with 13 bases between the two ends. The CDR3 DNA is TGTGCCAGCAGCTCGCCAACTAGTACAGAGACCCAGTACTTC. Translated: CASSSPTSTETQYF.

The chain couples TRBV11-2 to TRBJ2-7; unclear D gene. The V end was cut by 3 bases, the J end by 0 bases, with 15 bases between. The CDR3 runs 16 residues. In germline, CDR1 is SGHAT, CDR2 FQNNGV. The CDR3 protein is CASSFLGSHYSYEQYF. For the CDR3, the DNA is TGTGCCAGCAGCTTCTTGGGCAGCCATTACTCCTACGAGCAGTACTTC.

The chain carries TRBV19 and TRBJ2-5; perhaps TRBD1 as D (6 bases). The V gene's germline CDR1 is LNHDA and CDR2 SQIVND (reference sequence). V dropped 6 bases and J dropped 5 bases, with 7 bases sitting between them. The CDR3 has 11 amino acids. CDR3 residues: CASRRGETQYF. The DNA of the CDR3 is TGTGCCAGTAGAAGGGGGGAGACCCAGTACTTC.

The CDR3 DNA is TGTGCCAGCGCCGATAGCAATCAGCCCCAGCATTTT. Translated: CASADSNQPQHF. This chain connects TRBV2 to TRBJ1-5, with unresolved D. Trimming took 8 bases from V and 0 from J, leaving 5 bases between them. The CDR3 has 12 amino acids. Germline CDR1 is SNHLY and CDR2 is FYNNEI.

The genes are TRBV6-5 and TRBJ2-1, with 11 bases aligning to TRBD2. The CDR3 has 16 amino acids. The junction had 6 bases not matched to a gene; V was cut back by 0 bases and J by 8 bases. CDR1 is MNHEY and CDR2 is SVGAGI in the germline V gene. The CDR3 sequence is CASSYSLAGGIYEQFF. The DNA of the CDR3 is TGTGCCAGCAGTTACTCGCTAGCGGGAGGCATCTATGAGCAGTTCTTC.

The chain is built from TRBV23-1 and TRBJ2-5; no clear D gene. TRBV23-1 is classed as an ORF, of uncertain function. With 2 bases removed from V and 2 bases from J, the gap between germline ends came to 15 bases. This CDR3 spans 16 amino acids. The CDR3 reads CASSQPPVGKQETQYF. The CDR3 coding sequence is TGCGCCAGCAGTCAACCGCCGGTGGGGAAGCAAGAGACCCAGTACTTC.

The chain employs TRBV30 and TRBJ2-1; possible D gene TRBD2, 7 bases. The V gene lost 1 base and the J gene lost 5 bases, with 12 bases spanning the gap. CDR3 size: 14 residues. Per germline, CDR1 GTSNPN and CDR2 SVGIG (reference sequence). Written as DNA, the CDR3 is TGTGCCTGGAGTGCGGGGGGCGTCCACAATGAGCAGTTCTTC. Amino acid sequence: CAWSAGGVHNEQFF. The whole variable domain, remainder taken from reference TRBV30 and TRBJ2-1, is SQTIHQWPATLVQPVGSPLSLECTVEGTSNPNLYWYRQAAGRGLQLLFYSVGIGQISSEVPQNLSASRPQDRQFILSSKKLLLSDSGFYLCAWSAGGVHNEQFFGPGTRLTVL.

A single count supports this clone. The chain joins TRBV5-1 to TRBJ1-1; D call uncertain. The CDR3 extends over 13 amino acids. CDR1 SGHRS and CDR2 YFSETQ come from the germline V gene. V was shortened by 4 bases and J by 1 base, with 8 bases between the two germline ends. The CDR3 loop reads CASSLQWNTEAFF. DNA for the CDR3: TGCGCCAGCAGCCTCCAGTGGAACACTGAAGCTTTCTTT.

Written as DNA, the CDR3 is TGTGCCAGCGCACAGGGTCCCTCCTACGAGCAGTACTTC. This encodes CASAQGPSYEQYF. The chain recombines TRBV6-5 with TRBJ2-7, with D possibly being TRBD1 (6 bases). This CDR3 has 13 amino acids. Between the trimmed V and J ends, which lost 8 bases and 0 bases, there was a span of 11 bases. Germline V gene data show CDR1 as MNHEY and CDR2 as SVGAGI.

This clone was seen only a few times. This chain joins TRBV11-2 and TRBJ1-2; D not resolved. From germline, CDR1 is SGHAT and CDR2 FQNNGV. CDR3 length: 13 residues. V was cut by 5 bases and J by 7 bases, with 14 bases left in between. CDR3 nucleotides: TGTGCCAGCAGCCCAAGCGGTTCTGGTGGCTACACCTTC. It translates to CASSPSGSGGYTF.

This clone is medium-sized in the sample. The V gene is TRBV6-5, the J gene TRBJ2-2; no reliable D call. This CDR3 region has 13 residues. From germline, CDR1 is MNHEY and CDR2 SVGAGI. Trimming shortened V by 9 bases and J by 2 bases, and 10 bases separated the two germline ends. The CDR3 DNA sequence: TGTGCCAGTCGGCAGATTAACACCGGGGAGCTGTTTTTT. Protein product: CASRQINTGELFF.